This T cell receptor beta chain was documented in a study of shared clonotypes between healthy human individuals. At the level of the study: Each donor's CD4 naive and CD4 memory cells filled three plates apiece, CD8 naive two, and CD8 memory one.

Notes on the study in general: Among the subsets, naive ones generally showed larger estimated richness than memory ones.

In the case of this clone: Its target is unknown.

The material for each subset, its genomic DNA, was split evenly across several immunoSEQ plates. Generated by immunoSEQ multiplex PCR, the TCRdb table keeps only in-frame clones and is missing some. Of 1.5 million to 1.9 million clones in the sample, 95% to 99% were seen once. Within Nashville, Tennessee resided all donors, each a Caucasian adult. The length of the CDR3 is 16 residues. V was pared by 0 bases and J by 6 bases, with 15 bases between. The germline V gene has CDR1 LNHNV and CDR2 YYDKDF (reference sequence). Sequences were obtained from naive CD4+ T cells sorted from blood. The subset: CD45RA+ positively selected. The clonotype comes from a man aged 25-40 years in good health. The chain joins TRBV15 to TRBJ2-1, with a tentative D call TRBD2 (6 bases). CDR3 residues: CATSRDLPDYLNEQFF. CDR3 coding DNA: TGTGCCACCAGCAGAGATCTACCGGACTACCTCAATGAGCAGTTCTTC. Full variable domain (rest looked up from reference TRBV15 and TRBJ2-1): DAMVIQNPRYQVTQFGKPVTLSCSQTLNHNVMYWYQQKSSQAPKLLFHYYDKDFNNEADTPDNFQSRRPNTSFCFLDIRSPGLGDTAMYLCATSRDLPDYLNEQFFGPGTRLTVL.